Listed below are T cell receptor beta chains from one sample, sequenced in a study of OX40 agonist ivuxolimab in advanced cancers. Generated by immunoSEQ multiplex PCR, the TCRdb table keeps only in-frame clones and is missing some. The table has approximately 69,000 clones, just over 90% seen once; the top ten hold approximately 0.3%. Sequenced here: CD4+ or CD8+ T cells sorted from blood, sampled in a trial of the OX40 agonist ivuxolimab. These receptors were collected from an adult with an advanced solid tumor such as melanoma, head and neck, liver or kidney cancer. Each CDR3 is given with its conserved first and last residue. The D gene is left open where the match is weak. Expanded clones are given a class, and other clones once, few, many or no size at all.

CDR3aa,CDR3nt,abundance,d_gene,v_gene,j_gene,len
CASSPWRQGQETQYF,TGTGCCAGCAGCCCCTGGAGGCAGGGCCAAGAGACCCAGTACTTC,.,.,TRBV7-9,TRBJ2-5,15
CASGFVRVDEQYF,TGTGCTAGTGGTTTCGTCAGAGTTGACGAGCAGTACTTC,.,.,TRBV12-5,TRBJ2-7,13
CASSERDRGVYEQYF,TGTGCCAGCAGTGAGCGTGACAGGGGGGTCTACGAGCAGTACTTC,.,TRBD1,TRBV25-1,TRBJ2-7,15
CASTGSSYNSPLHF,TGTGCCAGCACGGGTAGCTCCTATAATTCACCCCTCCACTTT,.,.,TRBV6-5,TRBJ1-6,14
CASGGGQYNQPQHF,TGTGCCAGTGGTGGGGGACAGTACAATCAGCCCCAGCATTTT,.,TRBD1,TRBV6-5,TRBJ1-5,14
CASSLGQFSGNTIYF,TGTGCCAGCAGCCTGGGACAGTTCTCTGGAAACACCATATATTTT,.,TRBD1,TRBV5-8,TRBJ1-3,15
CASTLAGGNEQFF,TGCGCCAGCACACTAGCGGGAGGAAATGAGCAGTTCTTC,.,TRBD2,TRBV5-1,TRBJ2-1,13
CASGSQGSGANVLTF,TGTGCTAGTGGATCGCAGGGTTCTGGGGCCAACGTCCTGACTTTC,.,.,TRBV12-5,TRBJ2-6,15
CASSSRTGLALRNTIYF,TGTGCCAGCAGCTCGAGGACAGGCTTGGCGCTCCGAAACACCATATATTTT,.,TRBD1,TRBV11-2,TRBJ1-3,17
CASSIQGSPYGYTF,TGTGCCAGCAGCATCCAGGGATCCCCCTATGGCTACACCTTC,.,.,TRBV7-2,TRBJ1-2,14
CASSPPGTAQETQYF,TGTGCCAGTAGTCCCCCGGGGACAGCACAAGAGACCCAGTACTTC,once,TRBD1,TRBV19,TRBJ2-5,15